Reported below is one T cell receptor beta chain. Its antigen is currently unknown. Sequencing used immunoSEQ multiplex PCR; TCRdb keeps in-frame clones, though not all of them. Among about 140,000 clones listed, about nine tenths were seen once. This sample was taken from a study of T cell responses to AZD1222 COVID-19 vaccine. The CDR3 consists of 18 residues. The germline CDR1 and CDR2 sequences are MGHRA and YSYEKL. The ends lost 0 bases at V and 4 bases at J; junction bases unmatched: 14. Study-wide results and limits: Mapped onto spike, vaccine-associated CD4 TCRs spanned it and were dominant at 160-218 and 743-854. Repertoire sampling happened only post peak T cell response.

The rearrangement joins TRBV4-1 to TRBJ1-1; 7 bases are shared with TRBD1. The specimen comprised peripheral blood, sampled on day 0 of AZD1222 vaccination. The receptor was derived from an adult in good health. The CDR3 coding sequence is TGCGCCAGCAGCCAAGATGGGGGACGACAGGGTGTGGGCACTGAAGCTTTCTTT. Translation: CASSQDGGRQGVGTEAFF.